This T cell receptor (beta chain) was captured in a study of blood T cell repertoires in COVID-19. Looking at the study overall: The United States, Italy and Spain supplied acute and convalescent COVID-19 samples. T cells, B-cell-depleted T cells, or PBMCs provided the cDNA or gDNA that served as material.

This CDR3 has 13 amino acids. Germline loops: CDR1 SQVTM, CDR2 ANQGSEA. Trimming took off 5 bases at V and 2 bases at J, with 13 bases between the two ends. Produced via immunoSEQ multiplex PCR; TCRdb's table is partial and in-frame only. The table shows roughly 46,000 clones, with roughly nine tenths occurring only once. Participant age was roughly 18 to 100 years, and participants resided in approximately 24 US areas. Symptom resolution, clearance, or two negative PCRs marked the recovered donors of Cohort 3. The sample comprised PBMCs or T cells enriched from blood (not recorded which). This clonotype was obtained from a woman aged 50 to 60 who had recovered from COVID-19. The chain combines TRBV29-1 with TRBJ2-7; perhaps TRBD2 as D (6 bases). In nucleotides, the CDR3 is TGCAGCGTTCGCCGGGGGACGGCCTACGAGCAGTACTTC. Protein product: CSVRRGTAYEQYF.